Each of the 30 T cell receptor beta chains below was sequenced from the same sample in a study of T cell changes during pregnancy in multiple sclerosis. The protocol was immunoSEQ multiplex PCR, while the TCRdb copy is restricted to in-frame clones and leaves out a portion. The sample carries 58,000 or so clones, about nine tenths recorded once. The specimen comprised CD4+ T cells from peripheral blood mononuclear cells, sampled in the third trimester of pregnancy. The receptors stem from a female donor with multiple sclerosis, enrolled in a pregnancy study.

CDR3 bases: TGTGCCAGTCGGGACAGGGGACGATCTAATGAAAAACTGTTTTTT. Translation gives CASRDRGRSNEKLFF. V is TRBV19 and J is TRBJ1-4, with 10 bases identical to TRBD1. After removal of 8 bases from V and 3 bases from J, the junction contained 6 bases not matched to a gene. Germline CDR1 LNHDA, CDR2 SQIVND (reference sequence). The CDR3 loop spans 15 amino acids.

The rearrangement joins TRBV18 to TRBJ1-6; D is undetermined. CDR3 length: 13 amino acids. Trimming removed 2 bases from V and 8 bases from J, with 7 bases in between. Germline CDR1 KGHSH, CDR2 LQKENI. CDR3 bases: TGTGCCAGCTCACCAGTCGGGGATTCACCCCTCCACTTT. Amino acids: CASSPVGDSPLHF.

The chain uses TRBV9 and TRBJ2-5, with TRBD1 matching 7 bases. The trim removed 0 bases at V and 5 bases at J, leaving 7 bases unmatched. CDR3 length: 15 amino acids. Germline lookup yields CDR1 SGDLS and CDR2 YYNGEE. DNA of the CDR3: TGTGCCAGCAGCGTAGAAGGGGGCTTATTGGAGACCCAGTACTTC. Its protein is CASSVEGGLLETQYF.

The chain joins TRBV7-9 to TRBJ1-4, with TRBD1 identical over 8 bases. Germline CDR1 reads SEHNR; CDR2 reads FQNEAQ (reference sequence). The V segment lost 1 base and the J segment 5 bases; nucleotides outside the gene matches: 3. CDR3 length: 15 amino acids. CDR3 DNA sequence: TGTGCCAGCAGCTTAGGCGGGACAGGCAATGAAAAACTGTTTTTT. Translated, it gives CASSLGGTGNEKLFF.

The rearrangement uses TRBV9 and TRBJ1-6; 10 bases are a match to TRBD1. Trimming cost V 4 bases and J 7 bases; bases outside gene matches: 5. The V gene's germline CDR1 is SGDLS and CDR2 YYNGEE. This CDR3 region has 15 residues. CDR3 protein: CASSPSGQGNSPLHF. The CDR3 bases are TGTGCCAGCAGCCCATCGGGACAGGGGAATTCACCCCTCCACTTT.

The gene calls are TRBV9 and TRBJ1-1; D perhaps matches TRBD1 (5 bases). Trimming took 3 bases from V and 3 from J, leaving 15 bases between them. Looked up from germline, CDR1 is SGDLS and CDR2 is YYNGEE. CDR3 length: 15 amino acids. The CDR3 protein is CASSADLRGDTEAFF. As DNA, the CDR3 is TGTGCCAGCAGCGCCGACCTTCGGGGGGACACTGAAGCTTTCTTT. The full variable domain, its missing parts supplied by reference TRBV9 and TRBJ1-1, is DSGVTQTPKHLITATGQRVTLRCSPRSGDLSVYWYQQSLDQGLQFLIQYYNGEERAKGNILERFSAQQFPDLHSELNLSSLELGDSALYFCASSADLRGDTEAFFGQGTRLTVV.

This chain links TRBV25-1 with TRBJ2-5; TRBD1 matches at 9 bases. With 4 bases clipped from V and 4 bases from J, the junction kept 10 bases outside the gene matches. Germline V CDR1 and CDR2: MGHDK, SYGVNS. The CDR3 spans 16 residues. CDR3 DNA: TGTGCCAGCAGTGGAACAGGGGGCGTAGGTGGAGAGACCCAGTACTTC. This translates into CASSGTGGVGGETQYF.

Here the CDR3 reads CASSYSDRGQETQYF. The CDR3 DNA sequence: TGTGCCAGCAGTTACTCGGACAGGGGGCAGGAGACCCAGTACTTC. The chain has TRBV6-5 and TRBJ2-5, with 11 positions matching TRBD1. Trimming at V came to 0 bases and at J to 5 bases, leaving 2 bases not matched to a gene. Germline CDR1 reads MNHEY; CDR2 reads SVGAGI. The CDR3 is 15 residues long.

The chain combines TRBV9 with TRBJ2-2, with 9 bases matching TRBD1. From germline, CDR1 is SGDLS and CDR2 YYNGEE. CDR3 length: 14 amino acids. J gave up 5 bases and V 6 bases, and 5 bases lay outside the gene matches. For the CDR3, the DNA is TGTGCCAGCAAGGGACAGGGAAGTACCGGGGAGCTGTTTTTT. Its protein is CASKGQGSTGELFF.

The chain recombines TRBV29-1 with TRBJ1-2; D ambiguous. There are 14 residues in the CDR3. CDR1 SQVTM and CDR2 ANQGSEA come from the germline V gene. V lost 1 base and J lost 0, with 9 bases in between. The CDR3 DNA sequence: TGCAGCGTTGAAGGCGGGAAATCTAACTATGGCTACACCTTC. Amino acids: CSVEGGKSNYGYTF.

The chain uses TRBV7-2 and TRBJ2-1; 7 bases match TRBD2. The length of the CDR3 is 15 residues. With V trimmed by 4 bases and J by 10 bases, 13 bases remained unmatched. Per germline, CDR1 SGHTA and CDR2 FQGNSA. The CDR3 region has the DNA TGTGCCAGCAGCTCAGGTCCATGGGGAGGGGAGGAGCAGTTCTTC. Amino acid sequence: CASSSGPWGGEEQFF.

This sequence joins TRBV11-3 and TRBJ2-7, with a possible D match to TRBD1 (5 bases). The CDR3 has 14 residues. The germline V and J ends were trimmed by 1 base and 5 bases, with 12 bases remaining between them. In germline, CDR1 is SGHNT, CDR2 YENEEA. CDR3: CASSLVADSHEQYF. CDR3 in DNA: TGTGCCAGCAGCTTAGTAGCTGACAGCCACGAGCAGTACTTC.

The V and J genes are TRBV5-4 and TRBJ2-3, with D possibly TRBD1 on 5 matching bases. The CDR3 contains 14 residues. V gave up 2 bases and J gave up 2 bases, with 9 bases separating them. The germline V gene has CDR1 SGHNT and CDR2 YYREEE (reference sequence). CDR3 sequence reads: CASSFGHSTDTQYF. CDR3 sequence (DNA): TGTGCCAGCAGCTTCGGACACTCCACAGATACGCAGTATTTT.

This chain joins TRBV5-1 and TRBJ2-3, with 9 bases aligning to TRBD2. Germline CDR1 is SGHRS and CDR2 is YFSETQ. The CDR3 consists of 14 residues. V dropped 7 bases and J dropped 3; count of bases not matched to a gene: 6. CDR3 loop: CASRWSGGTDTQYF. CDR3 nucleotides: TGCGCCAGCCGTTGGAGCGGGGGGACAGATACGCAGTATTTT.

The chain recombines TRBV5-6 with TRBJ1-5; possibly TRBD1 for D (5 bases). With 4 bases removed from V and 5 bases from J, the gap between germline ends came to 10 bases. The CDR3 is 13 amino acids. CDR1 is SGHDT and CDR2 is YYEEEE in the germline V gene. Written as DNA, the CDR3 is TGTGCCAGCAGCGCGGGGGATGATCAGCCCCAGCATTTT. This encodes CASSAGDDQPQHF.

The chain couples TRBV7-9 to TRBJ2-3, with a tentative D call TRBD2 (5 bases). The CDR3 has 14 residues. The ends were cut back, 5 bases at V and 2 bases at J, with 11 bases in the middle. From germline, CDR1 is SEHNR and CDR2 FQNEAQ (reference sequence). In DNA, the CDR3 is TGTGCCAGCAGCCCCGTGGACTTCACAGATACGCAGTATTTT. It specifies CASSPVDFTDTQYF.

The chain combines TRBV5-4 with TRBJ2-7; 10 bases match TRBD1. The trim removed 0 bases at V and 7 bases at J, leaving 16 bases unmatched. Germline V CDR1 and CDR2: SGHNT, YYREEE (reference sequence). The CDR3 is 18 amino acids. The CDR3 DNA is TGTGCCAGCAGCTTGGCCATAAACCCCAGCGGGACAGGGGATGAGCAGTACTTC. This gives the protein CASSLAINPSGTGDEQYF.

The rearrangement joins TRBV7-9 to TRBJ1-5; D not resolved. The germline V gene encodes CDR1 SEHNR and CDR2 FQNEAQ (reference sequence). This CDR3 spans 16 amino acids. The V and J ends lost 5 bases and 0 bases respectively, with 14 bases between them. DNA for the CDR3: TGTGCCAGCAGCCCCTCCTCGGGAAGTAGCAATCAGCCCCAGCATTTT. Translating gives CASSPSSGSSNQPQHF.

The chain employs TRBV9 and TRBJ2-2, with 9 bases fitting TRBD1. The CDR3 spans 18 residues. The germline gives CDR1 SGDLS, CDR2 YYNGEE. V trimming: 3 bases; J trimming: 3 bases; junction bases outside the gene matches: 12. The CDR3 nucleotides are TGTGCCAGCAGCGCCCGACTGGACAGGGGAGAGCACACCGGGGAGCTGTTTTTT. This encodes CASSARLDRGEHTGELFF.

J is TRBJ2-7 and V is TRBV5-6, with D possibly being TRBD1 (6 bases). V gave up 6 bases and J gave up 2 bases, with 9 bases separating them. The CDR3 runs 12 residues. Per germline, CDR1 SGHDT and CDR2 YYEEEE. CDR3 loop: CASNRETYEQYF. The CDR3 DNA reads TGTGCCAGCAACAGGGAGACCTACGAGCAGTACTTC.

The chain combines TRBV28 with TRBJ1-6; no definite D call. The CDR3 runs to 16 residues. Looked up from germline, CDR1 is MDHEN and CDR2 is SYDVKM. V lost 8 bases and J lost 0, with 14 bases in between. The CDR3: CASQNRRDSYNSPLHF. CDR3 nucleotide sequence: TGTGCCAGCCAAAACCGGAGGGACTCCTATAATTCACCCCTCCACTTT.

The V call is TRBV7-2, the J call TRBJ2-2, with D possibly being TRBD1 (5 bases). Germline lookup yields CDR1 SGHTA and CDR2 FQGNSA. The CDR3 runs 16 residues. V lost 2 bases, J lost 1 base, and 11 bases lay in between. For the CDR3, the DNA is TGTGCCAGCAGCTTATTCAACACAGGGAACACCGGGGAGCTGTTTTTT. It codes for CASSLFNTGNTGELFF.

The chain employs TRBV5-1 and TRBJ2-7; 8 bases map to TRBD2. CDR1 is SGHRS, CDR2 YFSETQ, per germline. The CDR3 runs 15 residues. V lost 5 bases, J lost 2 bases, and 9 bases stayed unmatched. Here the CDR3 DNA reads TGCGCCAGCAGTTTTAGCGGGATGGATCCCTACGAGCAGTACTTC. Encoded protein: CASSFSGMDPYEQYF.

The chain couples TRBV19 to TRBJ1-1, with TRBD1 identical over 9 bases. Per germline, CDR1 LNHDA and CDR2 SQIVND (reference sequence). J was trimmed by 6 bases and V by 4 bases; bases with no gene match: 6. This CDR3 is built from 14 residues. This CDR3 reads CASSTRDRDPEAFF. In nucleotides, the CDR3 is TGTGCCAGTAGTACAAGGGACAGGGACCCTGAAGCTTTCTTT.

The sample holds one count of this clone. Here the CDR3 DNA reads TGCGCCAGCAGCCACCGGGGGGACCTCCAAGAGACCCAGTACTTC. Its protein is CASSHRGDLQETQYF. V and J are TRBV4-1 and TRBJ2-5; 7 nucleotides line up with TRBD2. Germline loops: CDR1 MGHRA, CDR2 YSYEKL. CDR3 size: 15 residues. Losses at the gene ends were 3 bases for V and 1 base for J; bases not matched to a gene: 5.

V and J are TRBV2 and TRBJ1-1; D gene uncertain. Looked up from germline, CDR1 is SNHLY and CDR2 is FYNNEI. The CDR3 runs 11 residues. The V and J ends lost 6 bases and 5 bases respectively, with 7 bases between them. CDR3 nucleotide sequence: TGTGCCAGCAGCCAACAAACTGAAGCTTTCTTT. Its translation is CASSQQTEAFF.

This clone appeared a single time. CDR3 region: CASSRAGGTDTQYF. Written as DNA, the CDR3 is TGTGCCAGCAGCCGAGCCGGGGGGACAGATACGCAGTATTTT. The chain couples TRBV6-5 to TRBJ2-3; TRBD2 agrees at 7 bases. From germline, CDR1 is MNHEY and CDR2 SVGAGI. This CDR3 spans 14 amino acids. Trimming removed 6 bases from V and 3 bases from J; junction bases left unmatched: 6.

The rearrangement links TRBV2 to TRBJ2-7; the D gene is possibly TRBD1 (6 bases). CDR1 and CDR2 from the germline V gene are SNHLY and FYNNEI. V was shortened by 3 bases and J by 2 bases, with 14 bases between the two germline ends. This CDR3 region has 15 residues. Here the CDR3 reads CASSDKGVYTYEQYF. CDR3 coding DNA: TGTGCCAGCAGTGATAAGGGGGTTTACACCTACGAGCAGTACTTC.

This chain joins TRBV6-1 and TRBJ2-7; D is undetermined. Germline values: CDR1 MNHNS, CDR2 SASEGT. V was clipped by 7 bases and J by 0 bases, with 13 bases between them. This CDR3 spans 14 amino acids. CDR3 protein: CASKERGDSYEQYF. The CDR3 DNA is TGTGCCAGCAAAGAAAGAGGCGACTCCTACGAGCAGTACTTC.

The V call is TRBV5-1, the J call TRBJ2-2; 7 bases are a match to TRBD2. CDR1 is SGHRS, CDR2 YFSETQ, per germline. After removal of 6 bases from V and 5 bases from J, the junction contained 4 bases not matched to a gene. CDR3 length: 13 residues. CDR3 DNA: TGCGCCAGCACCCTTAGCGGGACCGGGGAGCTGTTTTTT. This codes for CASTLSGTGELFF.